This T cell receptor (beta chain) derives from a study of monozygotic twins with inflammatory bowel disease. The team made cDNA by running eight separate reactions for each sample. A template switching step added UMIs, each with a 6-nucleotide sample barcode. TCRdb derives one entry per CDR3 protein from the 5' RACE reads, leaving out DNA. The specimen's table records just over 300,000 distinct CDR3 sequences. Concerning this clonotype itself: What it binds is not known.

General study findings and limits: IBD patients shared fewer clonotypes with other individuals than healthy twins, especially patients with disease activity signs. No discrimination was achieved between different T cell subtypes.

Material for sequencing was blood. The clonotype originates from a human donor with ulcerative colitis or Crohn's disease, or a healthy co-twin of an affected twin (not recorded which).

The CDR3 is CVPKYGRVAKNIQYF. V gene TRBV19 combines with J gene TRBJ2-4. CDR1 and CDR2 from the germline V gene are LNHDA and SQIVND (reference sequence). The CDR3 has 15 amino acids.